Listed below are T cell receptor beta chains from one sample, sequenced in a study of blood T cell repertoires in COVID-19. The data were produced by immunoSEQ multiplex PCR, yet TCRdb's version contains in-frame clones alone and is incomplete. This sample carries some 150,000 clones, roughly 82% of them seen once, and the ten largest clones take 13% to 15%. Sequenced: PBMCs or T cells enriched from blood (not recorded which). The origin of the receptors is a man in his fifties or sixties who had recovered from COVID-19. The CDR3 runs from the conserved cysteine through the conserved F or W. Fields, in order: clone size, V gene, D gene, J gene, CDR3 DNA, CDR3 protein. The D gene is left open where the match is weak. Only some rows state a clone size, as once, few, many or a class for expanded clones.

.	TRBV2	.	TRBJ1-2	TGTGCCAGCAGCATTCCCTCCGGGGGAACGGGAGGCTACACCTTC	CASSIPSGGTGGYTF
few	TRBV7-8	TRBD2	TRBJ2-1	TGTGCCAGCAGTAAGACTAGCGGGGGGGCTGGGGAGCAGTTCTTC	CASSKTSGGAGEQFF
.	TRBV29-1	.	TRBJ1-5	TGCAGCGTTGAACCCACCACTACAGGGAATAGCAATCAGCCCCAGCATTTT	CSVEPTTTGNSNQPQHF
.	TRBV7-9	.	TRBJ1-1	TGTGCCAGCAGCCCCCCGGCAGGTCGGAACACTGAAGCTTTCTTT	CASSPPAGRNTEAFF
.	TRBV7-6	.	TRBJ2-5	TGTGCCAGCAGCGATTCTCCCGGACAACAGTACTTC	CASSDSPGQQYF
few	TRBV18	.	TRBJ1-2	TGTGCCAGCTCACCACCGGGGGCTCCATCGGGTGGCTACACCTTC	CASSPPGAPSGGYTF
.	TRBV5-1	TRBD1	TRBJ1-2	TGCGCCAGCAGCTTGGCCACAGGGGGCCGGGGCTACACCTTC	CASSLATGGRGYTF
.	TRBV5-4	.	TRBJ1-2	TGTGCCAGCAGCTTGGAACCAGCTAACTATGGCTACACCTTC	CASSLEPANYGYTF
.	TRBV3-1/TRBV3-2	.	TRBJ2-5	TGTGCCAGCAGCCAAACAGTGGAGACCCAGTACTTC	CASSQTVETQYF
.	TRBV18	TRBD1	TRBJ2-3	TGTGCCAGCTCACCAATGACAGGGCGTAGCACAGATACGCAGTATTTT	CASSPMTGRSTDTQYF
once	TRBV5-1	TRBD1	TRBJ2-1	TGCGCCAGCAGCTTGGGACAGGGGTACAATGAGCAGTTCTTC	CASSLGQGYNEQFF
few	TRBV10-3	.	TRBJ2-1	TGTGCCATCAGTGAGTCCCGGGACAACTACAATGAGCAGTTCTTC	CAISESRDNYNEQFF
.	TRBV19	.	TRBJ1-2	TGTGCCAGCCTTCAGCGGGGAACGAAGGACTATGGCTACACCTTC	CASLQRGTKDYGYTF
.	TRBV24-1	TRBD1	TRBJ1-2	TGTGCCACCAGTGACCAGGACAGGCTTCGTGGCTACACCTTC	CATSDQDRLRGYTF
.	TRBV27	.	TRBJ1-5	TGTGCCAGCAGTTTTATGAGGAACAGCAATCAGCCCCAGCATTTT	CASSFMRNSNQPQHF
once	TRBV7-9	.	TRBJ1-2	TGTGCCAGCAGCTTAGCGCGCCAGGGCTTTAACTATGGCTACACCTTC	CASSLARQGFNYGYTF
.	TRBV10-3	TRBD1	TRBJ1-1	TGTGCCATCAGTGATCAGGCGCGACAGGGGATGAACACTGAAGCTTTCTTT	CAISDQARQGMNTEAFF
.	TRBV10-3	.	TRBJ1-2	TGTGCCATCAGTGATCGAGGACAAATCTATGGCTACACCTTC	CAISDRGQIYGYTF
.	TRBV7-9	TRBD1	TRBJ1-5	TGTGCCAGCAGCTTAGGGGACAGTTTCTATCAGCCCCAGCATTTT	CASSLGDSFYQPQHF
.	TRBV7-9	TRBD2	TRBJ2-5	TGTGCCAGCAGCACAACTAGCGGAGATTCCCAAGAGACCCAGTACTTC	CASSTTSGDSQETQYF
few	TRBV18	.	TRBJ1-5	TGTGCCAGCTCACCCCCGACAGGCCCTGGGATTAATCAGCCCCAGCATTTT	CASSPPTGPGINQPQHF
.	TRBV12-5	TRBD2	TRBJ2-1	TGTGCTAGTGGCCCCTCGCGGGGGGTATACAATGAGCAGTTCTTC	CASGPSRGVYNEQFF
.	TRBV19	TRBD1	TRBJ2-1	TGTGCCAGCCGCGGACAGGCGTCAAATGAGCAGTTCTTC	CASRGQASNEQFF
.	TRBV9	.	TRBJ1-4	TGTGCCAGCAGCGTAGCTTCGGGGTTCGGAGAAAAACTGTTTTTT	CASSVASGFGEKLFF
.	TRBV10-2	.	TRBJ1-3	TGCGCCAGCAGTGAGTTGACAGCTTACTCTGGAAACACCATATATTTT	CASSELTAYSGNTIYF
once	TRBV6-5	TRBD1	TRBJ1-2	TGTGCCAGCAGTTACGCTACAGGGGGCGAAAGTGGCTACACCTTC	CASSYATGGESGYTF
.	TRBV5-1	.	TRBJ1-1	TGCGCCAGCAGCTTGACAGGGCCCTACACTGAAGCTTTCTTT	CASSLTGPYTEAFF
.	TRBV27	TRBD2	TRBJ2-5	TGTGCCAGCAGTTTCTCGGCGGGGGGGAAAAAGACCCAGTACTTC	CASSFSAGGKKTQYF
.	TRBV24-1	.	TRBJ2-3	TGTGCCACCGGAGCCCGGGATACGCAGTATTTT	CATGARDTQYF
.	TRBV7-8	.	TRBJ1-1	TGTGCCAGCAGCTTAGCGCTCGACTCTGCGGGAACTGAAGCTTTCTTT	CASSLALDSAGTEAFF
.	TRBV19	TRBD1	TRBJ1-2	TGTGCCAGTAGAGACCCGACAGGGGCGAAGGGCTACACCTTC	CASRDPTGAKGYTF
.	TRBV30	TRBD1	TRBJ1-5	TGTGCCTGGAGTGTACAGGGGGGTGGCGGCAATCAGCCCCAGCATTTT	CAWSVQGGGGNQPQHF
.	TRBV3-1/TRBV3-2	TRBD2	TRBJ2-2	TGTGCCAGCAGCCGCGGACTAGCGGGGGGCACCGGGGAGCTGTTTTTT	CASSRGLAGGTGELFF
.	TRBV5-1	TRBD1	TRBJ2-7	TGCGCCAGCAGCTTGGGGGGACAGGGCTACGAGCAGTACTTC	CASSLGGQGYEQYF
.	TRBV18	.	TRBJ1-3	TGTGCCAGCTCAAGGGGGTCTGGAAACACCATATATTTT	CASSRGSGNTIYF
.	TRBV6-2/TRBV6-3	.	TRBJ1-2	TGTGCCAGCAGTTATTCCAACAGGGTAGGTGGCTACACCTTC	CASSYSNRVGGYTF
once	TRBV6-5	.	TRBJ1-1	TGTGCCAGCAGTTCTTTTTCGGGGGGAGGCACTGAAGCTTTCTTT	CASSSFSGGGTEAFF
.	TRBV5-1	TRBD1	TRBJ2-3	TGCGCCAGCAGCCCACAGGGGATAGGCACAGATACGCAGTATTTT	CASSPQGIGTDTQYF
.	TRBV9	.	TRBJ2-1	TGTGCCAGCAGCGTAGTTGTAGCGGCGTATTACAATGAGCAGTTCTTC	CASSVVVAAYYNEQFF
.	TRBV18	.	TRBJ1-2	TGTGCCAGCTCACCCGATCGGCAGGTCAACTATGGCTACACCTTC	CASSPDRQVNYGYTF
.	TRBV6-5	TRBD2	TRBJ2-7	TGTGCCAGCAGTACGCCTAGCGGGGGTACCTACGAGCAGTACTTC	CASSTPSGGTYEQYF
.	TRBV5-1	TRBD1	TRBJ1-5	TGCGCCAGCAGCATACGAAACCGGGACAGGTTTTCCGGTCAGCCCCAGCATTTT	CASSIRNRDRFSGQPQHF